The rows below give T cell receptor beta chains drawn from one sample of a study of OX40 agonist ivuxolimab in advanced cancers. Clones were read by immunoSEQ multiplex PCR, and TCRdb kept only the in-frame ones, dropping some. Here the sample spans approximately 40,000 clones, about nine tenths being singletons. The sample was CD4+ or CD8+ T cells sorted from blood, taken in a trial of the OX40 agonist ivuxolimab. All receptors come from an adult with an advanced solid tumor such as melanoma, head and neck, liver or kidney cancer. The CDR3 runs from the conserved cysteine through the conserved F or W. D genes are given only for firm matches. Clone size appears in some rows only: once, few, many, or a class for an expanded clone.

j_gene,d_gene,len,abundance,v_gene,CDR3nt,CDR3aa
TRBJ2-3,TRBD2,16,-,TRBV11-3,TGTGCCAGCAGCTTAGATCGACTAGCGGGAACAGATACGCAGTATTTT,CASSLDRLAGTDTQYF
TRBJ1-5,-,15,-,TRBV19,TGTGCCAGTAGTATAGAGAATGCTAGCAATCAGCCCCAGCATTTT,CASSIENASNQPQHF
TRBJ2-5,-,14,-,TRBV7-6,TGTGCCAGCAGCTTAACGGGAGCGGGTGAGACCCAGTACTTC,CASSLTGAGETQYF
TRBJ2-1,-,14,-,TRBV5-1,TGCGCCAGCAGCTTGATGACGGGGGGCGGTGAGCAGTTCTTC,CASSLMTGGGEQFF
TRBJ2-7,TRBD2,15,-,TRBV27,TGTGCCAGCAGTGTCAGACTAGCGGGAGTATACGAGCAGTACTTC,CASSVRLAGVYEQYF
TRBJ2-7,-,17,-,TRBV11-2,TGTGCCAGCAGCTTAGGCCCGGGACTCATCCGTTCCTACGAGCAGTACTTC,CASSLGPGLIRSYEQYF
TRBJ2-3,-,11,-,TRBV6-6,TGTGCCAGCACCGGCACAGATACGCAGTATTTT,CASTGTDTQYF
TRBJ2-2,TRBD1,14,-,TRBV6-5,TGTGCCAGCAGCACCGGGACAGGGACCGGGGAGCTGTTTTTT,CASSTGTGTGELFF
TRBJ1-1,-,13,-,TRBV2,TGTGCCAGCATGCCTGCGATGAACACTGAAGCTTTCTTT,CASMPAMNTEAFF
TRBJ1-2,-,15,-,TRBV7-2,TGTGCCAGCAGCTTAGACCTCAGGGACTACTATGGCTACACCTTC,CASSLDLRDYYGYTF
TRBJ2-7,-,14,-,TRBV9,TGTGCCAGCAGCGCCTCGGATAACCTCAACGAGCAGTACTTC,CASSASDNLNEQYF
TRBJ2-7,-,11,-,TRBV7-9,TGTGCCAGCTCCCTAACGTACGAGCAGTACTTC,CASSLTYEQYF
TRBJ2-1,TRBD2,15,-,TRBV4-1,TGCGCCAGCAGCCGGACTAGCGGGAGGGACAATGAGCAGTTCTTC,CASSRTSGRDNEQFF
TRBJ1-6,-,15,-,TRBV27,TGTGCCAGCCGGGGATCGTTAACCCCGAATTCACCCCTCCACTTT,CASRGSLTPNSPLHF
TRBJ2-1,TRBD2,15,-,TRBV19,TGTGCCAGTAGTATAAGCGGGAGTCCCTACAATGAGCAGTTCTTC,CASSISGSPYNEQFF
TRBJ2-1,TRBD2,16,-,TRBV29-1,TGCAGCGTTAAGGGGACTAGCTCGAGCTCCTACAATGAGCAGTTCTTC,CSVKGTSSSSYNEQFF
TRBJ2-1,TRBD2,16,-,TRBV9,TGTGCCAGCAGCGTAGCGGGGGGGCCGGGAGGGAATGAGCAGTTCTTC,CASSVAGGPGGNEQFF
TRBJ1-2,TRBD1,16,-,TRBV9,TGTGCCAGCAGCGAAACAGGGGGGCCCACTAACTATGGCTACACCTTC,CASSETGGPTNYGYTF
TRBJ2-1,-,14,-,TRBV11-2,TGTGCCAGCAGCTCCCCCGAGGGTTACAATGAGCAGTTCTTC,CASSSPEGYNEQFF
TRBJ2-1,TRBD2,15,-,TRBV4-1,TGCGCCAGCAGGGGTAGCGGGAGCGGATATGATGAGCAGTTCTTC,CASRGSGSGYDEQFF
TRBJ1-2,TRBD1,17,-,TRBV25-1,TGTGCCAGCAGTGGGCCGGGACAGCGAGTTCCTTGGGTTGGCTACACCTTC,CASSGPGQRVPWVGYTF
TRBJ2-3,-,15,-,TRBV9,TGTGCCAGCAGCGTAGTGGGTGGGAGCACAGATACGCAGTATTTT,CASSVVGGSTDTQYF
TRBJ1-5,-,15,-,TRBV19,TGTGCCAGTAGTATTGTGGGTTATAGCAATCAGCCCCAGCATTTT,CASSIVGYSNQPQHF
TRBJ2-1,TRBD2,15,-,TRBV4-2,TGTGCCAGCAGCCTACTTAGCGGGATTTACAATGAGCAGTTCTTC,CASSLLSGIYNEQFF
TRBJ2-7,TRBD2,14,-,TRBV6-5,TGTGCCAGCAGGACTAGCGTGAGGTGGAACGAGCAGTACTTC,CASRTSVRWNEQYF
TRBJ1-1,-,11,-,TRBV6-5,TGTGCCAGCAGTGTAATGGGTGTGGCTTTCTTT,CASSVMGVAFF
TRBJ2-5,TRBD2,16,-,TRBV7-3,TGTGCCAGCAGCTTAGCATTTAGCGGGAGTGGGGAGACCCAGTACTTC,CASSLAFSGSGETQYF
TRBJ1-1,-,13,once,TRBV9,TGTGCCAGCAGCGTGGGGAGGAACACTGAAGCTTTCTTT,CASSVGRNTEAFF
TRBJ2-2,TRBD1,14,once,TRBV28,TGTGCCAGCGGGACAGGGGAATTCACCGGGGAGCTGTTTTTT,CASGTGEFTGELFF
TRBJ1-2,TRBD1,17,-,TRBV7-9,TGTGCCAGCAGCTTAGTGCCGCTCCTCGACAGGGTCAGTGGCTACACCTTC,CASSLVPLLDRVSGYTF
TRBJ2-5,TRBD1,13,once,TRBV7-6,TGTGCCAGCAGCATGACAGGGCAAGAGACCCAGTACTTC,CASSMTGQETQYF
TRBJ2-1,-,14,once,TRBV4-3,TGCGCCAGCAGCCAAGCCCTGGGAGGTAATGAGCAGTTCTTC,CASSQALGGNEQFF
TRBJ2-5,-,15,once,TRBV2,TGTGCCAGCAGTGATATTAGCGCGGAACAAGAGACCCAGTACTTC,CASSDISAEQETQYF
TRBJ2-3,TRBD2,14,-,TRBV2,TGTGCCAACCGACTAGCGGGAGTCGCAGATACGCAGTATTTT,CANRLAGVADTQYF
TRBJ1-2,-,12,-,TRBV29-1,TGCAGCGCCGGGACTCCCAACTATGGCTACACCTTC,CSAGTPNYGYTF
TRBJ2-1,-,12,-,TRBV6-4,TGTGCCAGCAGTGACGGGAACAATGAGCAGTTCTTC,CASSDGNNEQFF
TRBJ1-2,TRBD1,16,-,TRBV9,TGTGCCAGCAGCGCACCGCGACAGGGCCGACCCTATGACTACACCTTC,CASSAPRQGRPYDYTF
TRBJ1-2,TRBD1,14,-,TRBV6-5,TGTGCCAGCAGCCCTGGACAGGAAACTCAAGGCTACACCTTC,CASSPGQETQGYTF